This TCR beta chain came from a study of OX40 agonist ivuxolimab in advanced cancers. The germline gives CDR1 MNHNY, CDR2 SVGAGI (reference sequence). V lost 6 bases, J lost 1 base, and 9 bases lay in between. The CDR3 extends over 13 amino acids. Using immunoSEQ multiplex PCR, the repertoire was profiled, and TCRdb retains in-frame clones only, with some absent. Of approximately 46,000 clones listed, roughly three quarters are singletons. The sample consisted of CD4+ or CD8+ T cells sorted from blood, taken in a trial of the OX40 agonist ivuxolimab. The chain joins TRBV6-6 to TRBJ1-1; a weak D match, TRBD1 (6 bases). This receptor was taken from an adult with an advanced solid tumor such as melanoma, head and neck, liver or kidney cancer. The CDR3 loop reads CASSRQANTEAFF. The CDR3 DNA is TGTGCCAGCAGCCGACAGGCGAACACTGAAGCTTTCTTT.